The 2 T cell receptor beta chains given below trace back to one sample, sequenced in a study of T cell repertoires in cytomegalovirus infection. One entry per CDR3 protein results from TCRdb running MiXCR on the reads. The sample yields roughly 640,000 distinct CDR3 sequences, 20% to 25% seen once. What was sequenced was CD8+ T cells from PBMCs. The receptors here all came from a human donor in good health (CMV status not recorded). Some clones in this sample may be carry-over from other donors' samples.

This clonotype was observed a handful of times. This chain links TRBV6-5 with TRBJ2-1; a possible D gene is TRBD1 (5 bases). CDR1 and CDR2 (germline): MNHEY, SVGAGI. The V gene lost 6 bases and the J gene lost 6 bases, with 12 bases spanning the gap. The CDR3 has 13 residues. CDR3: CASSTGFLNEQFF. The DNA for the CDR3 is TGTGCCAGCAGCACAGGATTTCTCAATGAGCAGTTCTTC.

Ten or more counts support this clonotype. The chain recombines TRBV28 with TRBJ2-7; 8 bases agree with TRBD1. V shed 6 bases, J shed 2 bases, and the junction held 12 bases outside the gene matches. Germline CDR1 is MDHEN and CDR2 is SYDVKM. The CDR3 is 16 amino acids. CDR3 in amino acids: CASRPRTGMGPYEQYV. In nucleotides, the CDR3 is TGTGCCAGCAGGCCACGGACAGGGATGGGCCCCTACGAGCAGTACGTC.